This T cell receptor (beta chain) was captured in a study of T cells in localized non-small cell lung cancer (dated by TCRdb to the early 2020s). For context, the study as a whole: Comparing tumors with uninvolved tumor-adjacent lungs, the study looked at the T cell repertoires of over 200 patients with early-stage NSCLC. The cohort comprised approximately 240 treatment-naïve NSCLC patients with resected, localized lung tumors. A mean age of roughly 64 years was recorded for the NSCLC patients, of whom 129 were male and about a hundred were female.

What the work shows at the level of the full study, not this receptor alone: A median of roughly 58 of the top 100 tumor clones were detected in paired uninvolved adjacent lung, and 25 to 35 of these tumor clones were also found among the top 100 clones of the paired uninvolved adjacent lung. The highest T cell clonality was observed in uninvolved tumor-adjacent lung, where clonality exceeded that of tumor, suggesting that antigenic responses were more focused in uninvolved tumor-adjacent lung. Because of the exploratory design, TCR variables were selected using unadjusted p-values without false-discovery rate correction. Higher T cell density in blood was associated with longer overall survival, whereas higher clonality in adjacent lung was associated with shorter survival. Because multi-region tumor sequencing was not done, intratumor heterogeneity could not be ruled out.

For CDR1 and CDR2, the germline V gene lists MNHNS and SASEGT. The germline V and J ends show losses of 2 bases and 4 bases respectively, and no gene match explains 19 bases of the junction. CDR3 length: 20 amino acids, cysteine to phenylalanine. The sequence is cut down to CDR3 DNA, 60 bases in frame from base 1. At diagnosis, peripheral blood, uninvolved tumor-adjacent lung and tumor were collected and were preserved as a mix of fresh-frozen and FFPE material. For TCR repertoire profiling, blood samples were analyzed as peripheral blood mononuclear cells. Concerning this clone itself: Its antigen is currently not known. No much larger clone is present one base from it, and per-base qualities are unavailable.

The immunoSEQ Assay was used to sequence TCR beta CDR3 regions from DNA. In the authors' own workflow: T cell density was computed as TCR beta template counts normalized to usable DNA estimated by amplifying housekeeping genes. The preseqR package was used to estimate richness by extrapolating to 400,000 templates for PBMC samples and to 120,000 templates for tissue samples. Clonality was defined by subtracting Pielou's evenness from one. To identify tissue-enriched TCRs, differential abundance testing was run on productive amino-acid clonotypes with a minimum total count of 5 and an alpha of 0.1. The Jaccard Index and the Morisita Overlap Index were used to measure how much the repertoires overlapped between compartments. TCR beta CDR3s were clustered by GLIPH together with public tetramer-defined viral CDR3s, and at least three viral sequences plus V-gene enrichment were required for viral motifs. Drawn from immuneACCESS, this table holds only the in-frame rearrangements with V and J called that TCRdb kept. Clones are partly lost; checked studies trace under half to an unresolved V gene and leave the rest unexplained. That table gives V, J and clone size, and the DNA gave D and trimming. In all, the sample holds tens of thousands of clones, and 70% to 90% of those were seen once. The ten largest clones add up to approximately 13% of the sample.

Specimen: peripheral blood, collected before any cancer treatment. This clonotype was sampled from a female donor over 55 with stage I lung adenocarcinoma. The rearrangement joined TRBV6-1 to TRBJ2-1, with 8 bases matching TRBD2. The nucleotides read TGTGCCAGCAGTGAATTGTCGGGAGGGCCCTCGTGGTTGCAGTACAATGAGCAGTTCTTC. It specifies CASSELSGGPSWLQYNEQFF.